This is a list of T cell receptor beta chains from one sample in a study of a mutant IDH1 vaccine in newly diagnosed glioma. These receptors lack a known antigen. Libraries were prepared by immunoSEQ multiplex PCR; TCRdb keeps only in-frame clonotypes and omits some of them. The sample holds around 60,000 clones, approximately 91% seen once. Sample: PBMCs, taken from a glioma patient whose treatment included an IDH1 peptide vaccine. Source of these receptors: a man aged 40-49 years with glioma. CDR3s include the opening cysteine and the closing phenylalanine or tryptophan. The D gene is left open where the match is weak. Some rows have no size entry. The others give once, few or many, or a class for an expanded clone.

CASSRSGGATGELFF TGTGCCAGCAGTCGAAGCGGGGGGGCCACCGGGGAGCTGTTTTTT TRBJ2-2 TRBD2 - TRBV2
CASSDSTGTGEQYF TGTGCCAGCAGTGACTCGACGGGGACGGGGGAGCAGTACTTC TRBJ2-7 - once TRBV6-4
CASSLGTETSGRDSYNEQFF TGTGCCAGCTCACTGGGGACCGAGACTAGCGGGAGGGATTCCTACAATGAGCAGTTCTTC TRBJ2-1 TRBD2 - TRBV18
CASSQQDSYEQYF TGTGCCAGCAGCCAACAGGACTCCTACGAGCAGTACTTC TRBJ2-7 - - TRBV4-2
CASRSQGTEAFF TGTGCCAGCAGATCACAGGGAACTGAAGCTTTCTTT TRBJ1-1 - - TRBV28
CASSRTDSLNQPQHF TGCGCCAGCAGCCGAACGGACAGCCTGAATCAGCCCCAGCATTTT TRBJ1-5 - once TRBV5-1
CASSYLQGPNTGELFF TGCGCCAGCAGCTACCTACAGGGACCTAACACCGGGGAGCTGTTTTTT TRBJ2-2 - - TRBV5-1
CASSSQQIAKNIQYF TGTGCCAGCAGCTCTCAACAGATAGCCAAAAACATTCAGTACTTC TRBJ2-4 - - TRBV5-6
CASSPQDRILHTEAFF TGTGCCAGTAGCCCTCAGGACAGGATTCTGCACACTGAAGCTTTCTTT TRBJ1-1 TRBD1 - TRBV19
CASSISVVGANVLTF TGTGCCAGTAGTATAAGTGTTGTCGGGGCCAACGTCCTGACTTTC TRBJ2-6 - - TRBV19
CSVAGDLGLDPPVDEQFF TGCAGCGTTGCCGGTGACTTGGGGCTCGACCCCCCAGTCGATGAGCAGTTCTTC TRBJ2-1 - once TRBV29-1
CASSRASNQPQHF TGTGCCAGCAGCCGCGCTTCTAATCAGCCCCAGCATTTT TRBJ1-5 - - TRBV7-8
CASSEVKTGGNSPLHF TGTGCCAGCAGTGAAGTGAAGACAGGGGGCAATTCACCCCTCCACTTT TRBJ1-6 TRBD1 - TRBV2
CASSASGPAPYEQYF TGTGCCAGCAGCGCGTCGGGCCCAGCTCCCTACGAGCAGTACTTC TRBJ2-7 - - TRBV11-2
CASSLRAEAFF TGTGCCAGCAGTTTACGGGCTGAAGCTTTCTTT TRBJ1-1 - once TRBV28
CASSLDRGTYNEQFF TGTGCCAGTAGCTTGGACAGGGGAACCTACAATGAGCAGTTCTTC TRBJ2-1 TRBD1 - TRBV19
CASSTGSQGNSPLHF TGTGCCAGCAGTACCGGTTCGCAGGGAAATTCACCCCTCCACTTT TRBJ1-6 - - TRBV25-1
CASSPPASGTSYEQYF TGTGCCAGCAGCCCGCCCGCTAGCGGGACCTCCTACGAGCAGTACTTC TRBJ2-7 TRBD2 few TRBV7-2
CASSHLQGVGNQPQHF TGTGCCAGCAGCCATCTACAGGGGGTAGGCAATCAGCCCCAGCATTTT TRBJ1-5 TRBD1 once TRBV5-8
CASSFVSAQFF TGTGCCAGCAGCTTTGTGTCCGCGCAGTTCTTC TRBJ2-1 - - TRBV5-6
CASSSPGPAPYEQYF TGTGCCAGCAGCTCCCCCGGACCCGCCCCCTACGAGCAGTACTTC TRBJ2-7 - - TRBV7-2
CASILSTGRTGELFF TGTGCCAGCATCCTCTCGACAGGGAGGACCGGGGAGCTGTTTTTT TRBJ2-2 - - TRBV27
CASSPFGRTGGEKLFF TGTGCCAGCTCACCCTTCGGAAGGACAGGGGGGGAAAAACTGTTTTTT TRBJ1-4 TRBD1 - TRBV18
CATSRGSGQTRGRGTEAFF TGTGCCACCAGCAGAGGATCGGGACAGACTCGCGGCAGGGGCACTGAAGCTTTCTTT TRBJ1-1 TRBD1 - TRBV15
CASSRPTVGKEKLFF TGTGCCAGCAGTCGCCCTACTGTCGGGAAGGAAAAACTGTTTTTT TRBJ1-4 - once TRBV28
CASSPRQGPNYGYTF TGCGCCAGCAGCCCACGACAGGGGCCCAACTATGGCTACACCTTC TRBJ1-2 TRBD1 - TRBV5-1
CASSDPAGSGTDTQYF TGTGCCAGCAGTGACCCAGCCGGATCGGGCACAGATACGCAGTATTTT TRBJ2-3 - - TRBV25-1